Listed below are T cell receptor beta chains from one sample, sequenced in a study of cytomegalovirus exposure and HLA in healthy donors. Here immunoSEQ multiplex PCR was the method, and the copy in TCRdb shows in-frame clones only, minus some. The top ten clones hold roughly 3.2% of a sample with 73,000 or so clones, around 94% of them seen once. Material: PBMCs. The receptors stem from a woman under 30 in good health and CMV-seropositive. The CDR3 runs from the conserved cysteine through the conserved F or W. Each record gives: CDR3 protein, CDR3 DNA, J gene, D gene, clone size, V gene. The D gene is left open where the match is weak. For some rows the clone size is stated as once, few or many, or as a class when expanded; others skip it.

cdr3_aa: CASSQARTGPMNTEAFF
cdr3_nt: TGCGCCAGCAGCCAGGCCCGGACAGGGCCTATGAACACTGAAGCTTTCTTT
j_call: TRBJ1-1
d_call: TRBD1
clone_size: NA
v_call: TRBV4-3

cdr3_aa: CASSPRRGQGGQETQYF
cdr3_nt: TGTGCCAGCAGTCCCCGACGAGGACAGGGGGGGCAAGAGACCCAGTACTTC
j_call: TRBJ2-5
d_call: TRBD1
clone_size: NA
v_call: TRBV27

cdr3_aa: CASSRRSRGISGNTIYF
cdr3_nt: TGTGCCAGCAGCAGGCGGAGCAGGGGGATCTCTGGAAACACCATATATTTT
j_call: TRBJ1-3
d_call: TRBD1
clone_size: NA
v_call: TRBV5-8

cdr3_aa: CASSEGVTGQNEQFF
cdr3_nt: TGTGCCAGCAGTGAAGGGGTAACAGGGCAGAATGAGCAGTTCTTC
j_call: TRBJ2-1
d_call: NA
clone_size: NA
v_call: TRBV25-1

cdr3_aa: CASSSVGTGLNTEAFF
cdr3_nt: TGTGCCAGCAGCTCCGTGGGGACAGGGTTGAACACTGAAGCTTTCTTT
j_call: TRBJ1-1
d_call: TRBD1
clone_size: NA
v_call: TRBV7-9

cdr3_aa: CASTTPLTAQPGEKLFF
cdr3_nt: TGCGCCAGCACCACACCCCTGACAGCTCAGCCAGGAGAAAAACTGTTTTTT
j_call: TRBJ1-4
d_call: NA
clone_size: NA
v_call: TRBV10-1

cdr3_aa: CASSSLGHSPLHF
cdr3_nt: TGTGCCAGCAGCTCCTTGGGGCATTCACCCCTCCACTTT
j_call: TRBJ1-6
d_call: NA
clone_size: NA
v_call: TRBV7-9

cdr3_aa: CASSVGYRVTNEKLFF
cdr3_nt: TGTGCCAGCAGCGTTGGGTACAGGGTTACTAATGAAAAACTGTTTTTT
j_call: TRBJ1-4
d_call: NA
clone_size: NA
v_call: TRBV9

cdr3_aa: CASSGTGQNTEAFF
cdr3_nt: TGTGCCAGCAGTGGGACAGGGCAAAACACTGAAGCTTTCTTT
j_call: TRBJ1-1
d_call: TRBD1
clone_size: once
v_call: TRBV28

cdr3_aa: CASSLGLGNIQYF
cdr3_nt: TGTGCCAGCAGCTTAGGTCTCGGAAACATTCAGTACTTC
j_call: TRBJ2-4
d_call: NA
clone_size: once
v_call: TRBV13

cdr3_aa: CASSQTGGSLSPLHF
cdr3_nt: TGTGCCAGTAGTCAAACAGGGGGCTCTCTTTCACCCCTCCACTTT
j_call: TRBJ1-6
d_call: TRBD1
clone_size: NA
v_call: TRBV19

cdr3_aa: CATSSATGGWEKLFF
cdr3_nt: TGTGCCACCAGCAGCGCTACAGGGGGCTGGGAAAAACTGTTTTTT
j_call: TRBJ1-4
d_call: TRBD1
clone_size: NA
v_call: TRBV15

cdr3_aa: CASSIGPSGGHEQYF
cdr3_nt: TGTGCCAGTAGTATAGGTCCCTCGGGAGGCCACGAGCAGTACTTC
j_call: TRBJ2-7
d_call: TRBD2
clone_size: NA
v_call: TRBV19

cdr3_aa: CASSLGGNNSPLHF
cdr3_nt: TGTGCCAGCAGTTTAGGAGGAAATAATTCACCCCTCCACTTT
j_call: TRBJ1-6
d_call: NA
clone_size: hyperexpanded
v_call: TRBV27

cdr3_aa: CASSEPAPVAGGRADTQYF
cdr3_nt: TGTGCCAGCAGTGAACCCGCACCAGTTGCGGGGGGCCGCGCGGATACGCAGTATTTT
j_call: TRBJ2-3
d_call: TRBD2
clone_size: NA
v_call: TRBV6-1

cdr3_aa: CASSLRVRETQYF
cdr3_nt: TGTGCCAGCAGTCTCCGGGTGAGGGAGACCCAGTACTTC
j_call: TRBJ2-5
d_call: NA
clone_size: NA
v_call: TRBV2

cdr3_aa: CASSVDSGVYNEQFF
cdr3_nt: TGTGCCAGCAGCGTAGATAGCGGGGTCTACAATGAGCAGTTCTTC
j_call: TRBJ2-1
d_call: TRBD2
clone_size: NA
v_call: TRBV9

cdr3_aa: CASSLNLGASTDTQYF
cdr3_nt: TGTGCCAGCAGTTTAAATCTGGGGGCGAGCACAGATACGCAGTATTTT
j_call: TRBJ2-3
d_call: NA
clone_size: NA
v_call: TRBV27

cdr3_aa: CASTGGHTGELFF
cdr3_nt: TGTGCCAGCACGGGGGGGCACACCGGGGAGCTGTTTTTT
j_call: TRBJ2-2
d_call: TRBD2
clone_size: NA
v_call: TRBV7-8

cdr3_aa: CASRSYTGERTYEQYF
cdr3_nt: TGTGCCAGCAGATCATATACAGGGGAGAGGACCTACGAGCAGTACTTC
j_call: TRBJ2-7
d_call: TRBD1
clone_size: NA
v_call: TRBV28

cdr3_aa: CAWSGIGSPSSSSYNSPLHF
cdr3_nt: TGTGCCTGGAGTGGTATTGGGTCCCCGAGCTCTAGCTCCTATAATTCACCCCTCCACTTT
j_call: TRBJ1-6
d_call: NA
clone_size: NA
v_call: TRBV30

cdr3_aa: CATSAGGSAGELFF
cdr3_nt: TGTGCCACCTCAGCAGGGGGAAGCGCCGGGGAGCTGTTTTTT
j_call: TRBJ2-2
d_call: TRBD1
clone_size: NA
v_call: TRBV15

cdr3_aa: CASSQETGGTIYGYTF
cdr3_nt: TGTGCCAGCAGCCAAGAAACAGGGGGGACCATCTATGGCTACACCTTC
j_call: TRBJ1-2
d_call: TRBD1
clone_size: NA
v_call: TRBV4-2

cdr3_aa: CASSSGTHYGYTF
cdr3_nt: TGTGCCAGCAGTTCCGGGACACACTATGGCTACACCTTC
j_call: TRBJ1-2
d_call: NA
clone_size: NA
v_call: TRBV6-5

cdr3_aa: CASGTGGSYNEQFF
cdr3_nt: TGTGCTAGTGGTACGGGGGGCTCCTACAATGAGCAGTTCTTC
j_call: TRBJ2-1
d_call: TRBD2
clone_size: NA
v_call: TRBV12-5

cdr3_aa: CASSLGGRGELYEQYF
cdr3_nt: TGTGCCAGCAGCTTAGGAGGGCGTGGGGAATTATACGAGCAGTACTTC
j_call: TRBJ2-7
d_call: NA
clone_size: NA
v_call: TRBV7-2

cdr3_aa: CASSPTGASGGNEQFF
cdr3_nt: TGTGCCAGCAGCCCGACCGGGGCTAGCGGGGGCAATGAGCAGTTCTTC
j_call: TRBJ2-1
d_call: TRBD2
clone_size: NA
v_call: TRBV11-2

cdr3_aa: CASSRLLDRGQETQYF
cdr3_nt: TGCGCCAGCAGCCGACTTTTGGACAGGGGGCAAGAGACCCAGTACTTC
j_call: TRBJ2-5
d_call: TRBD1
clone_size: NA
v_call: TRBV5-1

cdr3_aa: CASSEGQGATYEQYF
cdr3_nt: TGTGCCAGCAGTGAAGGACAGGGGGCTACCTACGAGCAGTACTTC
j_call: TRBJ2-7
d_call: TRBD1
clone_size: NA
v_call: TRBV2

cdr3_aa: CACQSGGASDTQYF
cdr3_nt: TGTGCCTGTCAAAGCGGGGGGGCTTCAGATACGCAGTATTTT
j_call: TRBJ2-3
d_call: TRBD2
clone_size: NA
v_call: TRBV6-5

cdr3_aa: CASSQDRLAGSTDTQYF
cdr3_nt: TGCGCCAGCAGCCAAGACCGGCTAGCGGGAAGCACAGATACGCAGTATTTT
j_call: TRBJ2-3
d_call: TRBD2
clone_size: NA
v_call: TRBV4-3

cdr3_aa: CASREGYSPLHF
cdr3_nt: TGTGCCAGCCGGGAAGGCTATTCACCCCTCCACTTT
j_call: TRBJ1-6
d_call: NA
clone_size: NA
v_call: TRBV7-8

cdr3_aa: CASSGHRGRREKLFF
cdr3_nt: TGTGCCAGTAGTGGCCACAGGGGGCGACGGGAAAAACTGTTTTTT
j_call: TRBJ1-4
d_call: TRBD1
clone_size: NA
v_call: TRBV19

cdr3_aa: CASSPRQGALDYGYTF
cdr3_nt: TGTGCCAGCAGCCCCCGACAGGGGGCTTTGGACTATGGCTACACCTTC
j_call: TRBJ1-2
d_call: TRBD1
clone_size: NA
v_call: TRBV11-3

cdr3_aa: CSVEEGLAGATDTQYF
cdr3_nt: TGCAGCGTTGAAGAGGGGCTAGCGGGGGCCACAGATACGCAGTATTTT
j_call: TRBJ2-3
d_call: TRBD2
clone_size: NA
v_call: TRBV29-1

cdr3_aa: CASSFFRSGTEAFF
cdr3_nt: TGTGCCAGCAGCTTCTTTCGGTCGGGCACTGAAGCTTTCTTT
j_call: TRBJ1-1
d_call: NA
clone_size: NA
v_call: TRBV5-4

cdr3_aa: CASSVGTGNQPQHF
cdr3_nt: TGTGCCAGCAGCGTAGGGACAGGGAATCAGCCCCAGCATTTT
j_call: TRBJ1-5
d_call: TRBD1
clone_size: NA
v_call: TRBV9

cdr3_aa: CASSTSGSQGEQFF
cdr3_nt: TGTGCCAGCAGCACTAGCGGGAGTCAGGGTGAGCAGTTCTTC
j_call: TRBJ2-1
d_call: TRBD2
clone_size: NA
v_call: TRBV7-6

cdr3_aa: CASSLGPEGRYEQYF
cdr3_nt: TGTGCCAGCAGCTTAGGCCCCGAGGGCCGGTACGAGCAGTACTTC
j_call: TRBJ2-7
d_call: NA
clone_size: NA
v_call: TRBV7-2

cdr3_aa: CASRGAIEAAAEAFF
cdr3_nt: TGTGCCAGCAGGGGGGCCATAGAGGCAGCCGCTGAAGCTTTCTTT
j_call: TRBJ1-1
d_call: NA
clone_size: NA
v_call: TRBV6-1

cdr3_aa: CASSLTSGDFDTQYF
cdr3_nt: TGTGCCAGCAGCTTGACTAGCGGGGATTTCGATACGCAGTATTTT
j_call: TRBJ2-3
d_call: TRBD2
clone_size: once
v_call: TRBV11-2

cdr3_aa: CASSWGQTPSTQYF
cdr3_nt: TGCGCCAGCAGCTGGGGACAGACGCCTAGTACGCAGTATTTT
j_call: TRBJ2-3
d_call: TRBD1
clone_size: NA
v_call: TRBV5-1

cdr3_aa: CASSIFYEQYF
cdr3_nt: TGTGCCAGCAGCATATTTTACGAGCAGTACTTC
j_call: TRBJ2-7
d_call: NA
clone_size: NA
v_call: TRBV11-2

cdr3_aa: CASSLVPGGTEAFF
cdr3_nt: TGTGCCAGCAGCTTAGTACCAGGCGGGACTGAAGCTTTCTTT
j_call: TRBJ1-1
d_call: NA
clone_size: NA
v_call: TRBV7-8

cdr3_aa: CASRVGGSTDTQYF
cdr3_nt: TGTGCCAGCAGGGTGGGGGGAAGCACAGATACGCAGTATTTT
j_call: TRBJ2-3
d_call: NA
clone_size: NA
v_call: TRBV6-1

cdr3_aa: CASRVSGKSSYNEQFF
cdr3_nt: TGTGCCAGCAGGGTTAGCGGTAAAAGCTCCTACAATGAGCAGTTCTTC
j_call: TRBJ2-1
d_call: NA
clone_size: NA
v_call: TRBV5-6

cdr3_aa: CASSLHLLEAGNTDTQYF
cdr3_nt: TGTGCCAGCAGTTTACACCTCCTAGAGGCGGGGAACACAGATACGCAGTATTTT
j_call: TRBJ2-3
d_call: NA
clone_size: NA
v_call: TRBV28

cdr3_aa: CSAREDYHTHF
cdr3_nt: TGCAGTGCTAGAGAGGACTACCATACTCATTTT
j_call: TRBJ2-3
d_call: NA
clone_size: NA
v_call: TRBV20-1

cdr3_aa: CASSGTSGGVTDTGELFF
cdr3_nt: TGTGCCAGCAGTGGGACTAGCGGGGGTGTGACTGACACCGGGGAGCTGTTTTTT
j_call: TRBJ2-2
d_call: TRBD2
clone_size: once
v_call: TRBV2

cdr3_aa: CASSSSRQETNEKLFF
cdr3_nt: TGTGCCAGCTCATCATCGAGACAGGAGACTAATGAAAAACTGTTTTTT
j_call: TRBJ1-4
d_call: NA
clone_size: NA
v_call: TRBV18

cdr3_aa: CASSFTGNYGYTF
cdr3_nt: TGTGCCAGCAGCTTCACCGGGAACTATGGCTACACCTTC
j_call: TRBJ1-2
d_call: NA
clone_size: NA
v_call: TRBV5-4

cdr3_aa: CASSLDGTGGQPQHF
cdr3_nt: TGCGCCAGCAGCTTGGACGGGACAGGGGGGCAGCCCCAGCATTTT
j_call: TRBJ1-5
d_call: TRBD1
clone_size: NA
v_call: TRBV5-1

cdr3_aa: CASSPALDRNHYEQYF
cdr3_nt: TGTGCCAGCAGCCCCGCTTTAGACAGAAATCACTACGAGCAGTACTTC
j_call: TRBJ2-7
d_call: NA
clone_size: NA
v_call: TRBV7-2

cdr3_aa: CASSLLGATYEQYF
cdr3_nt: TGTGCCAGCAGCCTCCTGGGGGCGACCTACGAGCAGTACTTC
j_call: TRBJ2-7
d_call: NA
clone_size: NA
v_call: TRBV7-8

cdr3_aa: CASSLGTGKETQYF
cdr3_nt: TGTGCCAGCAGCCTCGGGACAGGGAAAGAGACCCAGTACTTC
j_call: TRBJ2-5
d_call: TRBD1
clone_size: NA
v_call: TRBV7-6

cdr3_aa: CASSQGTTYNEQFF
cdr3_nt: TGTGCCAGCAGCCAAGGGACTACCTACAATGAGCAGTTCTTC
j_call: TRBJ2-1
d_call: NA
clone_size: NA
v_call: TRBV4-2

cdr3_aa: CASSDPGTGVLGTEAFF
cdr3_nt: TGTGCCAGCAGTGACCCCGGGACAGGGGTTCTTGGCACTGAAGCTTTCTTT
j_call: TRBJ1-1
d_call: TRBD1
clone_size: NA
v_call: TRBV6-1

cdr3_aa: CASTWTQNTEAFF
cdr3_nt: TGTGCCAGCACATGGACACAGAACACTGAAGCTTTCTTT
j_call: TRBJ1-1
d_call: NA
clone_size: NA
v_call: TRBV2

cdr3_aa: CSVDRLGSTEAFF
cdr3_nt: TGCAGCGTCGACAGGTTAGGGAGCACTGAAGCTTTCTTT
j_call: TRBJ1-1
d_call: NA
clone_size: NA
v_call: TRBV29-1